This T cell receptor beta chain appears in the sequencing data of a study of OX40 agonist ivuxolimab in advanced cancers. Across the whole study: Patients were dosed intravenously with ivuxolimab at 0.01 to 10 mg/kg every 2 weeks. Those enrolled were 82.7% male, with a mean age of around 58 years and ages from 23 to 79. Recorded diagnoses for dose-escalation patients were hepatocellular carcinoma, melanoma, renal cell or head and neck cancer.

V was pared by 6 bases and J by 6 bases, with 10 bases between. The CDR3 runs to 13 residues. CDR1 SGHNT and CDR2 YYREEE come from the germline V gene (reference sequence). This clone was counted only a few times. The antigen is unknown. Method: immunoSEQ multiplex PCR; TCRdb's copy keeps in-frame clones and lacks some. The profile shows about 90,000 clones, 85% to 90% of them singletons. Study-level results: CD8+ T cells showed, on average, more clonal expansion than CD4+ cells.

The sequence came from an adult with an advanced solid tumor such as melanoma, head and neck, liver or kidney cancer. The specimen was CD4+ or CD8+ T cells sorted from blood, collected in a trial of the OX40 agonist ivuxolimab. The chain is built from TRBV5-4 and TRBJ1-6; D is possibly TRBD1 (5 bases). The CDR3: CASKSGLNSPLHF. CDR3 in DNA: TGTGCCAGCAAATCGGGGCTTAATTCACCCCTCCACTTT.